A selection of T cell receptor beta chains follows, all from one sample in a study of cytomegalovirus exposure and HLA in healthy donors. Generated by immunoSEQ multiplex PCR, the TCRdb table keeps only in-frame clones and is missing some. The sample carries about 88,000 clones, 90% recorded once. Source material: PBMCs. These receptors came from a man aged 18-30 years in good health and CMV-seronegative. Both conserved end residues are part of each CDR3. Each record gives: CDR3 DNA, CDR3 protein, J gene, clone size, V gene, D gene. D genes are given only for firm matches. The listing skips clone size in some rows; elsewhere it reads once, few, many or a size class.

DNA: TGTGCCATCAGTGGGGGGCAGGTAGAGACCCAGTACTTC; CDR3: CAISGGQVETQYF; J: TRBJ2-5; size: NA; V: TRBV10-3; D: NA
DNA: TGTGCCAGCAGCCCCCCACTGGACAGGGCCGAGCAGTACTTC; CDR3: CASSPPLDRAEQYF; J: TRBJ2-7; size: NA; V: TRBV28; D: TRBD1
DNA: TGTGCCAGCAGCAAAAGTATGGCTAGCGTTTCGTATTTT; CDR3: CASSKSMASVSYF; J: TRBJ2-3; size: NA; V: TRBV9; D: NA
DNA: TGTGCCAGCAGCTCGACAGGGCTGGGAGAGCAGTTCTTC; CDR3: CASSSTGLGEQFF; J: TRBJ2-1; size: NA; V: TRBV7-2; D: TRBD1
DNA: TGTGCCAGCAGTGTGGGGGGGACGGGACAGCAGTTCTTC; CDR3: CASSVGGTGQQFF; J: TRBJ2-1; size: NA; V: TRBV2; D: TRBD2
DNA: TGTGCCAGCAGCTTATCTGAAGGCGGGGCCTACGAGCAGTACTTC; CDR3: CASSLSEGGAYEQYF; J: TRBJ2-7; size: NA; V: TRBV13; D: NA
DNA: TGTGCCAGCAGCTTCCAGAGTAACTTAGCGGGCGGGGTGGGCACTGAAGCTTTCTTT; CDR3: CASSFQSNLAGGVGTEAFF; J: TRBJ1-1; size: NA; V: TRBV11-2; D: NA
DNA: TGTGCCAGCAGTCCCGCCGGGACAGGGTACTACGAGCAGTACTTC; CDR3: CASSPAGTGYYEQYF; J: TRBJ2-7; size: NA; V: TRBV28; D: TRBD1
DNA: TGTGCCAGCAGCGGAGGAGCGGGGGCTAGCACAGATACGCAGTATTTT; CDR3: CASSGGAGASTDTQYF; J: TRBJ2-3; size: NA; V: TRBV9; D: TRBD2
DNA: TGTGCCAGCAGCTTAGCGGCGGGTGGCGGGTATGAGCAGTTCTTC; CDR3: CASSLAAGGGYEQFF; J: TRBJ2-1; size: NA; V: TRBV11-3; D: NA
DNA: TGCGCCAGCAGCCAAGTATCACGAGTGGGGAGCTCTGGAAACACCATATATTTT; CDR3: CASSQVSRVGSSGNTIYF; J: TRBJ1-3; size: NA; V: TRBV4-1; D: NA
DNA: TGCAGCGTGGCTAGCGGGAGGGCCTCTGGGGGGCAGTTCTTC; CDR3: CSVASGRASGGQFF; J: TRBJ2-1; size: once; V: TRBV29-1; D: TRBD2
DNA: TGTGCCAGCAGCTTGGGCAGATCCGAAAATTCACCCCTCCACTTT; CDR3: CASSLGRSENSPLHF; J: TRBJ1-6; size: NA; V: TRBV7-9; D: NA
DNA: TGTGCCAGCTCAGGTGGGGGGGGGCCCAAAAACATTCAGTACTTC; CDR3: CASSGGGGPKNIQYF; J: TRBJ2-4; size: NA; V: TRBV28; D: NA
DNA: TGTGCCACCGCGGGACTAGGTCTCGGGGAGCTGTTTTTT; CDR3: CATAGLGLGELFF; J: TRBJ2-2; size: NA; V: TRBV7-8; D: TRBD2
DNA: TGTGCCAGCAGCCGTGACAGTGTCCCGAACACTGAAGCTTTCTTT; CDR3: CASSRDSVPNTEAFF; J: TRBJ1-1; size: NA; V: TRBV5-5; D: NA
DNA: TGCAGCGCTGCAAACCTGACAGGGGGGACTGAAGCTTTCTTT; CDR3: CSAANLTGGTEAFF; J: TRBJ1-1; size: NA; V: TRBV29-1; D: TRBD1
DNA: TGTGCCAGTAGTATAGATCGGTTCACAGATACGCAGTATTTT; CDR3: CASSIDRFTDTQYF; J: TRBJ2-3; size: NA; V: TRBV19; D: NA
DNA: TGCGCCAGCAGCTGGGACAGAGAGTATGGCTACACCTTC; CDR3: CASSWDREYGYTF; J: TRBJ1-2; size: few; V: TRBV5-1; D: TRBD1
DNA: TGCGCCAGCAGCTTGGTTTCGCTAGCGGATACAGCCTCTGGGGCCAACGTCCTGACTTTC; CDR3: CASSLVSLADTASGANVLTF; J: TRBJ2-6; size: NA; V: TRBV5-1; D: TRBD2
DNA: TGCGCCAGCAGCTTGGTGGCGGGGAACACCGGGGAGCTGTTTTTT; CDR3: CASSLVAGNTGELFF; J: TRBJ2-2; size: NA; V: TRBV5-1; D: NA
DNA: TGTGCCACCAGCAGAGTTCGTGAGACCCAGTACTTC; CDR3: CATSRVRETQYF; J: TRBJ2-5; size: NA; V: TRBV15; D: NA
DNA: TGTGCCACCAGACGGGACTTAGGTGGGGACAATGAGCAGTTCTTC; CDR3: CATRRDLGGDNEQFF; J: TRBJ2-1; size: NA; V: TRBV28; D: NA
DNA: TGTGCCAGCAGTTTCTTTCAGGGGGCGGCCAAAAACATTCAGTACTTC; CDR3: CASSFFQGAAKNIQYF; J: TRBJ2-4; size: NA; V: TRBV28; D: TRBD1
DNA: TGTGCCAGCCGGGACAATTACCTTTACGAGCAGTACTTC; CDR3: CASRDNYLYEQYF; J: TRBJ2-7; size: NA; V: TRBV28; D: NA
DNA: TGTGCCAGCAGTTTAGGAGGATCCGGGGCCAACGTCCTGACTTTC; CDR3: CASSLGGSGANVLTF; J: TRBJ2-6; size: once; V: TRBV28; D: NA
DNA: TGTGCCAGCAGCTACGGGACTAGCGGGAGCTATGAGACCCAGTACTTC; CDR3: CASSYGTSGSYETQYF; J: TRBJ2-5; size: NA; V: TRBV5-4; D: TRBD2
DNA: TGTGCCAGCAGCTTAGGGACTAGCCCTTCCAATGAGCAGTTCTTC; CDR3: CASSLGTSPSNEQFF; J: TRBJ2-1; size: NA; V: TRBV7-9; D: TRBD2
DNA: TGCGCCAGCAGCCAAGATCCCGGGAGCTCTGAGCAGTTCTTC; CDR3: CASSQDPGSSEQFF; J: TRBJ2-1; size: NA; V: TRBV4-3; D: NA
DNA: TGTGCCAGCAGTGAAAGCGGGACTCTCCTTTACGAGCAGTACTTC; CDR3: CASSESGTLLYEQYF; J: TRBJ2-7; size: NA; V: TRBV2; D: TRBD2
DNA: TGTGCCAGCAGCCCGGGACTCCTCCAAGAGACCCAGTACTTC; CDR3: CASSPGLLQETQYF; J: TRBJ2-5; size: NA; V: TRBV7-9; D: NA
DNA: TGTGCCAGCAGCTTGCGGGGATCGCCCCTCCACTTT; CDR3: CASSLRGSPLHF; J: TRBJ1-6; size: NA; V: TRBV7-9; D: NA
DNA: TGTGCCAGCAGCTTTGGAGCCTACGAGCAGTACTTC; CDR3: CASSFGAYEQYF; J: TRBJ2-7; size: few; V: TRBV7-9; D: NA
DNA: TGTGCCAGCAGTGAACACGACAGGGGGATCGGCTACACCTTC; CDR3: CASSEHDRGIGYTF; J: TRBJ1-2; size: NA; V: TRBV2; D: TRBD1
DNA: TGTGCCATCAGTCCGGGACAGGGTGGGACAGATACGCAGTATTTT; CDR3: CAISPGQGGTDTQYF; J: TRBJ2-3; size: NA; V: TRBV10-3; D: TRBD1
DNA: TGTGCCAGCAGCGTAGGGGGACAGGGGGCGGGTGGCTACACCTTC; CDR3: CASSVGGQGAGGYTF; J: TRBJ1-2; size: once; V: TRBV9; D: TRBD1
DNA: TGCGCCAGCAGGGCAGGGGCCGGGTACGAGCAGTACTTC; CDR3: CASRAGAGYEQYF; J: TRBJ2-7; size: NA; V: TRBV5-1; D: NA
DNA: TGTGCCAGCAGAAAAAACAACAGGGATGGCTACACCTTC; CDR3: CASRKNNRDGYTF; J: TRBJ1-2; size: NA; V: TRBV7-9; D: NA
DNA: TGTGCCAGCACCCTACTAGCGGGACTTAGCACAGATACGCAGTATTTT; CDR3: CASTLLAGLSTDTQYF; J: TRBJ2-3; size: NA; V: TRBV2; D: TRBD2
DNA: TGTGCCAGCAGTTTCGGTGCTGAGACCCAGTACTTC; CDR3: CASSFGAETQYF; J: TRBJ2-5; size: once; V: TRBV5-4; D: NA
DNA: TGTGCCAGTACGACAGGGGGGTTCCCTGGGGCCAACGTCCTGACTTTC; CDR3: CASTTGGFPGANVLTF; J: TRBJ2-6; size: NA; V: TRBV28; D: TRBD1
DNA: TGTGCCAGCTCACTACAGGGGATAGCCAAAAACATTCAGTACTTC; CDR3: CASSLQGIAKNIQYF; J: TRBJ2-4; size: NA; V: TRBV28; D: TRBD1